This T cell receptor beta chain was captured by sequencing in a study of blood T cell repertoires in COVID-19. In the study overall: COVID-19 samples from acute and convalescent phases originated in the United States, Italy and Spain. PBMCs, B-cell-depleted T cells, or T cells provided the cDNA or gDNA that made up the material.

Under the authors' procedure: The assay estimated nucleated cells by amplifying reference gene primers. Profiling relied on immunoSEQ multiplex PCR, and the TCRdb table lists in-frame clones only, not all of them. V and J calls and clone size are as listed in that table; D and trimming were resolved from the DNA. This sample has approximately 260,000 clones; approximately 87% occur once, and the top ten carry 4.6%. V lost 5 bases and J lost 6; bases outside the gene matches: 4. The germline V gene encodes CDR1 MNHEY and CDR2 SVGAGI. CDR3 length equals 13 residues. The sequencing sample was made of peripheral blood. The J gene is TRBJ2-3, the V gene TRBV6-5; 8 bases match TRBD2. The TCR sequence derives from a man aged 60 to 69 who had recovered from COVID-19. CDR3 DNA sequence: TGTGCCAGCAGTCTACGGGAGGGCGATACGCAGTATTTT. Amino acid sequence: CASSLREGDTQYF.